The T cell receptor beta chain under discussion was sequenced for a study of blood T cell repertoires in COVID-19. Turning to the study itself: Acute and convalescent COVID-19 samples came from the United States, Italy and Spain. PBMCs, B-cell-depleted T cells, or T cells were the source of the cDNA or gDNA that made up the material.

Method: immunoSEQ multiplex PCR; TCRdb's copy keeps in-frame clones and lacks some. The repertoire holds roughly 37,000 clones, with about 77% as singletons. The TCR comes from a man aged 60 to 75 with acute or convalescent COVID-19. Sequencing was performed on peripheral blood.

CDR3 loop: CASSPGQGAYNEQFF. The CDR3 region has the DNA TGTGCCAGCAGCCCCGGGCAGGGGGCCTACAATGAGCAGTTCTTC. The rearrangement links TRBV11-2 to TRBJ2-1; 7 bases are shared with TRBD1. J was trimmed by 2 bases and V by 5 bases; bases with no gene match: 6. The CDR3 has 15 amino acids. Germline assignment: CDR1 SGHAT and CDR2 FQNNGV.